These 14 T cell receptor beta chains were sequenced from one sample in a study of TIL therapy for anti-PD-1-resistant metastatic lung cancer. The time point is: pre-treatment sample, taken before nivolumab and TIL therapy. Sequencing used immunoSEQ v3. Generated by immunoSEQ multiplex PCR, the TCRdb table keeps only in-frame clones and is missing some. Of approximately 22,000 clones listed, about two thirds were seen once; the top ten hold roughly 1.9%. The starting material was blood, obtained at baseline. The receptors shown here come from a person aged 25-80 years with non-small cell lung cancer.

This clone was seen only a few times. This chain links TRBV10-3 with TRBJ1-1; D might be TRBD1 (6 bases). V was pared by 6 bases and J by 4 bases, with 9 bases between. The CDR3 runs to 12 residues. In germline, CDR1 is ENHRY, CDR2 SYGVKD. The CDR3: CAISPTGTEAFF. CDR3 nucleotides: TGTGCCATCAGCCCGACAGGCACTGAAGCTTTCTTT.

This chain connects TRBV27 to TRBJ2-5; TRBD2 is a possible D gene (5 bases). Germline V gives CDR1 MNHEY, CDR2 SMNVEV (reference sequence). Trimming cost V 5 bases and J 2 bases, with 9 bases left between them. There are 13 residues in the CDR3. The CDR3 nucleotides are TGTGCCAGCAGTCCTGGGAGACAAGAGACCCAGTACTTC. Amino acid sequence: CASSPGRQETQYF.

This sequence joins TRBV6-5 and TRBJ2-3; D not certain. CDR1 is MNHEY, CDR2 SVGAGI, per germline. The CDR3 covers 14 residues. Trimming cost V 2 bases and J 0 bases, with 6 bases left between them. The chain's CDR3 is CASSYIPSTDTQYF. In DNA form, the CDR3 reads TGTGCCAGCAGTTACATTCCCAGCACAGATACGCAGTATTTT.

This chain links TRBV20-1 with TRBJ2-1; maybe TRBD2 (5 bases). V was shortened by 3 bases and J by 0 bases, with 9 bases between the two germline ends. The CDR3 contains 14 residues. CDR1 DFQATT and CDR2 SNEGSKA come from the germline V gene (reference sequence). The CDR3 region is CSASVGSSYNEQFF. Here the CDR3 DNA reads TGCAGTGCTAGTGTGGGGAGCTCCTACAATGAGCAGTTCTTC.

The rearrangement joins TRBV29-1 to TRBJ1-3; D call uncertain. V was pared by 3 bases and J by 0 bases, with 6 bases between. CDR1 is SQVTM and CDR2 is ANQGSEA in the germline V gene. The CDR3 length is 13 residues. The CDR3 sequence is CSVDNLSGNTIYF. In DNA form, the CDR3 reads TGCAGCGTTGATAACCTCTCTGGAAACACCATATATTTT.

The chain couples TRBV5-5 to TRBJ2-7, with D uncertain. V was pared by 2 bases and J by 4 bases, with 19 bases between. The CDR3 is made up of 16 amino acids. CDR1 SGHKS and CDR2 YYEKEE come from the germline V gene (reference sequence). The CDR3 bases are TGTGCCAGCAGCTTAATCCCCGGGCAGAACCTTTACGAGCAGTACTTC. It specifies CASSLIPGQNLYEQYF.

This chain links TRBV29-1 with TRBJ1-6; tentatively, D is TRBD1 (6 bases). V lost 4 bases and J lost 9, with 13 bases in between. The CDR3 is 13 amino acids. The V gene's germline CDR1 is SQVTM and CDR2 ANQGSEA. CDR3 coding DNA: TGCAGCGTTGCCAGGGGAGAGGGTTCACCCCTCCACTTT. Translation gives CSVARGEGSPLHF. The whole variable domain, remainder taken from reference TRBV29-1 and TRBJ1-6, is SAVISQKPSRDICQRGTSLTIQCQVDSQVTMMFWYRQQPGQSLTLIATANQGSEATYESGFVIDKFPISRPNLTFSTLTVSNMSPEDSSIYLCSVARGEGSPLHFGNGTRLTVT.

By its share, this clone is medium-sized (0.01 to 0.1%). This chain's CDR3 is CASSFTGYNSPLHF. CDR3 DNA sequence: TGTGCCAGCAGCTTTACAGGGTATAATTCACCCCTCCACTTT. This rearrangement joins TRBV5-5 to TRBJ1-6, with a weak D call TRBD1 (6 bases). V lost 2 bases and J 4 bases, leaving 7 bases between the germline ends. Germline values: CDR1 SGHKS, CDR2 YYEKEE (reference sequence). This CDR3 is built from 14 residues.

This chain uses TRBV19 with TRBJ2-4; the D is unclear. The CDR3 spans 15 residues. CDR1 and CDR2 from the germline V gene are LNHDA and SQIVND (reference sequence). With 5 bases removed from V and 1 base from J, the gap between germline ends came to 12 bases. The CDR3 DNA is TGTGCCAGTAGTCTGGCAGGTCTCGCCAAAAACATTCAGTACTTC. Its translation: CASSLAGLAKNIQYF.

V gene TRBV5-6 combines with J gene TRBJ1-3; no definite D call. The germline CDR1 and CDR2 sequences are SGHDT and YYEEEE. The length of the CDR3 is 16 residues. With 0 bases removed from V and 6 bases from J, the gap between germline ends came to 16 bases. CDR3: CASSLAATRRANTIYF. CDR3 sequence (DNA): TGTGCCAGCAGCTTGGCAGCGACGCGTCGGGCAAACACCATATATTTT.

The chain joins TRBV7-9 to TRBJ2-1; 9 positions match TRBD2. Germline assignment: CDR1 SEHNR and CDR2 FQNEAQ (reference sequence). The length of the CDR3 is 19 residues. V lost 3 bases to trimming and J lost 0 bases; unmatched junction nucleotides: 12. The CDR3 DNA reads as TGTGCCAGCAGCTTCGGCGGGAGGGTAATGATGAGCTCCTACAATGAGCAGTTCTTC. It is translated as CASSFGGRVMMSSYNEQFF.

The gene calls are TRBV23-1 and TRBJ2-3; D is perhaps TRBD1 (6 bases). Being an ORF, TRBV23-1 has a function that is uncertain. The CDR3 is made up of 17 amino acids. Trimming removed 6 bases at V and 0 bases at J, with 19 bases between. In DNA, the CDR3 is TGCGCCAGCAGCCTTCGCTCGCGACAGGAGAGCACAGATACGCAGTATTTT. It specifies CASSLRSRQESTDTQYF.

The CDR3 DNA is TGTGCCATCAGTCGTGGACTAGCGGGACCTAACACCGGGGAGCTGTTTTTT. Residues: CAISRGLAGPNTGELFF. J is TRBJ2-2 and V is TRBV10-3, with 12 bases aligning to TRBD2. This CDR3 is 17 amino acids long. Germline values: CDR1 ENHRY, CDR2 SYGVKD. After removal of 5 bases from V and 2 bases from J, the junction contained 6 bases not matched to a gene.

CDR3 DNA: TGTGCCAGCAGCTTTGGGGCCGACTACGAGCAGTACGTC. Translating gives CASSFGADYEQYV. The gene calls are TRBV7-9 and TRBJ2-7, with a weak D call TRBD1 (5 bases). Trimming shortened V by 3 bases and J by 3 bases, and 9 bases separated the two germline ends. Germline V gene sequence: CDR1 SEHNR, CDR2 FQNEAQ (reference sequence). CDR3 length equals 13 residues.